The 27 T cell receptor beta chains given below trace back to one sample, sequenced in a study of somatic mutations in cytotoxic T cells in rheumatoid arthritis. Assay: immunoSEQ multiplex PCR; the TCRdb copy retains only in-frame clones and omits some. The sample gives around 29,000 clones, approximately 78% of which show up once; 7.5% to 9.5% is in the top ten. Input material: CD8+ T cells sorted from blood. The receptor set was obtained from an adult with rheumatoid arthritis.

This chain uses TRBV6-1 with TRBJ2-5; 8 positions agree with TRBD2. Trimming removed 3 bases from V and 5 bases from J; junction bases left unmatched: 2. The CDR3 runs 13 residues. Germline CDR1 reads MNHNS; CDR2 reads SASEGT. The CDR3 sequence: CASSDPGGETQYF. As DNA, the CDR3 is TGTGCCAGCAGTGATCCGGGGGGGGAGACCCAGTACTTC.

CDR3: CASSQDGGSDYGYTF. CDR3 nucleotides: TGCGCCAGCAGCCAAGATGGGGGCAGCGACTATGGCTACACCTTC. The chain couples TRBV4-1 to TRBJ1-2, with D possibly TRBD1 on 6 matching bases. The CDR3 is 15 amino acids. Germline assignment: CDR1 MGHRA and CDR2 YSYEKL. Trimming took off 0 bases at V and 3 bases at J, with 11 bases between the two ends.

The CDR3 region is CASSAGQGGRYGYTF. CDR3 in DNA: TGTGCCAGCAGCGCAGGACAGGGGGGCCGCTATGGCTACACCTTC. The chain employs TRBV7-9 and TRBJ1-2; 10 bases line up with TRBD1. Germline values: CDR1 SEHNR, CDR2 FQNEAQ (reference sequence). The CDR3 runs 15 residues. The junction had 7 bases not matched to a gene; V was cut back by 5 bases and J by 4 bases. Combining the CDR3 with reference TRBV7-9 and TRBJ1-2 gives the whole variable domain DTGVSQNPRHKITKRGQNVTFRCDPISEHNRLYWYRQTLGQGPEFLTYFQNEAQLEKSRLLSDRFSAERPKGSFSTLEIQRTEQGDSAMYLCASSAGQGGRYGYTFGSGTRLTVV.

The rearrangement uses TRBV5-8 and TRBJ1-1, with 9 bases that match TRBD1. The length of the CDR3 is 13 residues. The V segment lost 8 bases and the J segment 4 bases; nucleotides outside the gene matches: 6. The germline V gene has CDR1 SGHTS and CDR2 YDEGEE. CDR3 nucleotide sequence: TGTGCCAGACAGGGGGCGTATGGCACTGAAGCTTTCTTT. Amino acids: CARQGAYGTEAFF.

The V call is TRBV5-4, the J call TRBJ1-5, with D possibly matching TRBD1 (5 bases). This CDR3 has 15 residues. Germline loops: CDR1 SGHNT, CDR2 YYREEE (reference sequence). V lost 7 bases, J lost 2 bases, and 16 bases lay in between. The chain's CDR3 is CASSLGTGGNQPQHF. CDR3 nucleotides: TGTGCCAGCTCACTTGGAACAGGCGGCAATCAGCCCCAGCATTTT.

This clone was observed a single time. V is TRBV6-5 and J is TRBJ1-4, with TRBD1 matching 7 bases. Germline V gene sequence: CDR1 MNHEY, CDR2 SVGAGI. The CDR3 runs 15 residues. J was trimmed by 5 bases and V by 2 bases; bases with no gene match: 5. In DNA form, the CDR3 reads TGTGCCAGCAGTTACGGGGACAGTGCGAATGAAAAACTGTTTTTT. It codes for CASSYGDSANEKLFF.

The CDR3 DNA follows: TGTGCCAGCAGCAAGACAGCCATGAACACTGAAGCTTTCTTT. This encodes CASSKTAMNTEAFF. The V call is TRBV5-4, the J call TRBJ1-1; tentatively, D is TRBD1 (5 bases). The CDR3 consists of 14 residues. Trimming stripped 4 bases from V and 0 bases from J, with 10 bases between. The germline CDR1 and CDR2 sequences are SGHNT and YYREEE (reference sequence).

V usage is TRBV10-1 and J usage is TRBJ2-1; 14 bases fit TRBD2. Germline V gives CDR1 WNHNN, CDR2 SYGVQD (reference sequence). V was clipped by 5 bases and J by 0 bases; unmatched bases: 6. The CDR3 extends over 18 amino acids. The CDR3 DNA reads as TGCGCCAGCAGTCGAGGGACTAGCGGGAGAGGCTCCTACAATGAGCAGTTCTTC. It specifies CASSRGTSGRGSYNEQFF.

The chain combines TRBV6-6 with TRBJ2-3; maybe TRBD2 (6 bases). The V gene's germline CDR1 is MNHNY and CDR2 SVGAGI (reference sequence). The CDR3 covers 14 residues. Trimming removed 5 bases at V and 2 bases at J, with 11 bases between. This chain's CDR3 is CASSLPSDTDTQYF. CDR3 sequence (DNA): TGTGCCAGCAGTCTTCCTAGCGACACAGATACGCAGTATTTT.

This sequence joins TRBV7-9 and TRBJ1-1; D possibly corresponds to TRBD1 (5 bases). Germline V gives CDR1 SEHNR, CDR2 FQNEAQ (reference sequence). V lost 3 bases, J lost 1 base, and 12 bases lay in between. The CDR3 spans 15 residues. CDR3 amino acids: CASSLGVTRNTEAFF. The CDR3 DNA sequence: TGTGCCAGCAGCTTGGGGGTGACACGGAACACTGAAGCTTTCTTT.

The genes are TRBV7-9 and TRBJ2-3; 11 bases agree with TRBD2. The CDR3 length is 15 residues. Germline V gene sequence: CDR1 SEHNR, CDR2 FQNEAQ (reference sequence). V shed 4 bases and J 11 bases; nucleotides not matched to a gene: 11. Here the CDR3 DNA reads TGTGCCAGCAGCTCGACTAGCGGGACCCTTCTTGAGCAGTATTTT. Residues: CASSSTSGTLLEQYF.

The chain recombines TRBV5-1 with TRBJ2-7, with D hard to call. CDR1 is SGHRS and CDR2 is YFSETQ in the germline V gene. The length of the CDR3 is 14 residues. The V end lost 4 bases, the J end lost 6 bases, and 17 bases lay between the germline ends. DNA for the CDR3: TGCGCCAGCAGCACCCGGACCCCACACGTCGAGCAGTACTTC. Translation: CASSTRTPHVEQYF.

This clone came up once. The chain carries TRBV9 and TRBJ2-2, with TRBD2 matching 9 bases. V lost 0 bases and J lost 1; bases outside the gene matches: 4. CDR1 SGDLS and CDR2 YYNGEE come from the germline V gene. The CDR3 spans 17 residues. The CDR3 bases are TGTGCCAGCAGCGTAGAGGGTAGCGGGGGGAACACCGGGGAGCTGTTTTTT. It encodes CASSVEGSGGNTGELFF.

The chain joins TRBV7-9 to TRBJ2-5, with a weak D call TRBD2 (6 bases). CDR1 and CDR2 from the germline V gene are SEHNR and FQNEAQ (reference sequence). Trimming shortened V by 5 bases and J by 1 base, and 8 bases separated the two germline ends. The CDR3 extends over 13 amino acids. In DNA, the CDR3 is TGTGCCAGCAGCACGGGGGTCCAAGAGACCCAGTACTTC. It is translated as CASSTGVQETQYF.

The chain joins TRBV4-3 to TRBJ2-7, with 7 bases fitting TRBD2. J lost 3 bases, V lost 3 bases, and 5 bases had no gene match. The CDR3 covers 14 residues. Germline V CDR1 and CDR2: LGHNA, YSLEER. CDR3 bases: TGCGCCAGCAGCCAGGTCGCGGGGGTCTACGAGCAGTACTTC. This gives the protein CASSQVAGVYEQYF.

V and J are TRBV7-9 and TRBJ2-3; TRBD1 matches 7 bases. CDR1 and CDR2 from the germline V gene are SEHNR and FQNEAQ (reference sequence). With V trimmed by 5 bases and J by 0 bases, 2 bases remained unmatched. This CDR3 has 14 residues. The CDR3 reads CASSPTGSTDTQYF. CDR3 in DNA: TGTGCCAGCAGCCCGACAGGGAGCACAGATACGCAGTATTTT. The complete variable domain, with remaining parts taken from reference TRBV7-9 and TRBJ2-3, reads DTGVSQNPRHKITKRGQNVTFRCDPISEHNRLYWYRQTLGQGPEFLTYFQNEAQLEKSRLLSDRFSAERPKGSFSTLEIQRTEQGDSAMYLCASSPTGSTDTQYFGPGTRLTVL.

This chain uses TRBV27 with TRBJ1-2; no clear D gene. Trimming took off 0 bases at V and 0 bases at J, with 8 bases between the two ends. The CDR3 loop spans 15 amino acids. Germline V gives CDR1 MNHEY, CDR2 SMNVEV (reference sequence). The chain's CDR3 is CASSLSDPANYGYTF. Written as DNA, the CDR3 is TGTGCCAGCAGTTTATCCGACCCAGCTAACTATGGCTACACCTTC.

CDR3 DNA sequence: TGCAGCGTTGCTACAGGGGGCTACGAGCAGTACTTC. This gives the protein CSVATGGYEQYF. The V call is TRBV29-1, the J call TRBJ2-7, with TRBD1 matching 8 bases. The CDR3 runs 12 residues. The J segment lost 3 bases and the V segment lost 4 bases, leaving 2 bases of the junction unmatched. Per germline, CDR1 SQVTM and CDR2 ANQGSEA.

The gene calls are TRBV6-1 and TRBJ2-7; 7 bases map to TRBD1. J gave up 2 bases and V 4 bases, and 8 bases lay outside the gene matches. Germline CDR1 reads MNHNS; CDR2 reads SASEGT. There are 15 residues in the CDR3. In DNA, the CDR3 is TGTGCCAGCAGTGGGGGGAAGACAGGGCCCTACGAGCAGTACTTC. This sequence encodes CASSGGKTGPYEQYF.

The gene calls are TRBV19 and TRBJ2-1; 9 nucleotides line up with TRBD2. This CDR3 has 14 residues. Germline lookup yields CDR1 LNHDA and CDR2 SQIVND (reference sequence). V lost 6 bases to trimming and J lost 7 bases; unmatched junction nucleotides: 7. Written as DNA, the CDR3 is TGTGCCAGTAGCTTTAGCGGGAGTAGAAATGAGCAGTTCTTC. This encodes CASSFSGSRNEQFF.

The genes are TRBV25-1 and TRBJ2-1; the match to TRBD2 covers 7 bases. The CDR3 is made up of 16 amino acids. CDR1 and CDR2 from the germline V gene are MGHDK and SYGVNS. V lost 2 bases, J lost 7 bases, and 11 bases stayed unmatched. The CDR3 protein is CASSESSGRAGNEQFF. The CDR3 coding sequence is TGTGCCAGCAGTGAAAGTTCGGGGAGGGCCGGGAATGAGCAGTTCTTC.

The CDR3 reads CASSVEGSSRGGYQAFF. The CDR3 bases are TGTGCCAGCAGCGTAGAGGGGAGCAGCAGGGGAGGTTATCAAGCTTTCTTT. The chain joins TRBV9 to TRBJ1-1; tentatively, D is TRBD1 (6 bases). The ends were cut back, 0 bases at V and 9 bases at J, with 24 bases in the middle. From germline, CDR1 is SGDLS and CDR2 YYNGEE. This CDR3 has 17 amino acids.

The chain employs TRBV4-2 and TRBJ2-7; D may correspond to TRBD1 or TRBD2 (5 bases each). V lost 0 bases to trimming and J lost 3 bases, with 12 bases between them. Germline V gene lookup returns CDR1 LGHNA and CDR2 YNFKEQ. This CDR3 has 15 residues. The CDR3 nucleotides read TGTGCCAGCAGCCAAGAATATGGGGGTGTCTACGAGCAGTACTTC. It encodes CASSQEYGGVYEQYF.

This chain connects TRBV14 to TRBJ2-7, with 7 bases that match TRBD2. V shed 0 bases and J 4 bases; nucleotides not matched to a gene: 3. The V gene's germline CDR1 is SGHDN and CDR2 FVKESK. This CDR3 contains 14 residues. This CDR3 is CASSQDRGGYEQYF. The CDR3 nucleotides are TGTGCCAGCAGCCAAGATCGGGGAGGGTACGAGCAGTACTTC.

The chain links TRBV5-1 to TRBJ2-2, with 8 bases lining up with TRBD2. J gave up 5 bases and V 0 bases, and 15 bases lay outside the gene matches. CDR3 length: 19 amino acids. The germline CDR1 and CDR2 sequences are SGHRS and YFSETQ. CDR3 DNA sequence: TGCGCCAGCAGCTTGGCCAGCGGACTGGCGGGGGGCCGGACCGGGGAGCTGTTTTTT. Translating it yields CASSLASGLAGGRTGELFF.

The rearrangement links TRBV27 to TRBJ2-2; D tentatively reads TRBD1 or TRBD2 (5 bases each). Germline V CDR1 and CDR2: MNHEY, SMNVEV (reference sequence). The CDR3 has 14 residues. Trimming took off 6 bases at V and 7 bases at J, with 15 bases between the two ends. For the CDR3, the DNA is TGTGCCAGCAGCTACGGGGCCCTAGGCGGGGAGCTGTTTTTT. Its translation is CASSYGALGGELFF.

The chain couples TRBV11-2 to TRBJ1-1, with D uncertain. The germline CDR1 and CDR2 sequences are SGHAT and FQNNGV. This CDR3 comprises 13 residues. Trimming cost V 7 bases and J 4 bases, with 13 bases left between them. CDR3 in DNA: TGTGCCAGCACTTATCGGGCTGGCACTGAAGCTTTCTTT. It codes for CASTYRAGTEAFF.